The present TCR beta chain was sequenced within a study of control samples from healthy donors and cancer patients. Trimming took 0 bases from V and 6 from J; bases not matched to a gene: 8. The CDR3 consists of 16 residues. Germline values: CDR1 LGHDT, CDR2 YNNKEL (reference sequence). TCRdb's table, derived via immunoSEQ multiplex PCR, lists solely in-frame clones and lacks some. The sample consists of roughly 98,000 clones, roughly four fifths of them appearing once. Material: blood. The sequence came from a woman aged 55-69 years in good health. The chain recombines TRBV3-1 (or the pseudogene TRBV3-2) with TRBJ2-3, with TRBD2 identical over 8 bases. In nucleotides, the CDR3 is TGTGCCAGCAGCCAAGATAAGATAGCGGGGTGGGATACGCAGTATTTT. Protein product: CASSQDKIAGWDTQYF.